This entry describes one T cell receptor beta chain. Its matching antigen is unknown. This sample is part of a study of cytomegalovirus exposure and HLA in healthy donors. Study-wide results and caveats: CMV serostatus stood as the only immune exposure information on hand. Certain sequence variants were highly shared and formed a cluster, and this cluster was likely a sequencing artifact. Earlier analysis looked at TCR beta V segments, and most were productive about 87% or about 30% of the time.

The CDR3 runs 14 residues. The germline V and J ends were trimmed by 6 bases and 6 bases, with 17 bases remaining between them. CDR1 is MNHEY, CDR2 SMNVEV, per germline (reference sequence). It was with 60 Vbeta and 13 Jbeta primers that the PCR ran. This table comes from immunoSEQ multiplex PCR, and its TCRdb copy is limited to in-frame clones, with some not included. The sample has approximately 140,000 clones; roughly three fifths are singletons. This sequence originates from a woman aged 55-69 years in good health and CMV-seronegative. The specimen was PBMCs. The genes are TRBV27 and TRBJ1-1, with a possible D match to TRBD1 (5 bases). As DNA, the CDR3 is TGTGCCAGCAGGCCCCCCCCCGGGGGAGCTGAAGCTTTCTTT. It translates to CASRPPPGGAEAFF.